The source of this T cell receptor beta chain is a study of graft-versus-host responses after intestinal transplantation. Study in general: For approximately three years after anti-thymocyte globulin induction, all recipients took tacrolimus and steroids. Overall study findings and caveats: Allografts from individuals with graft-donor T cell macrochimerism displayed high graft-versus-host to host-versus-graft clonal ratios.

Sequencing used immunoSEQ multiplex PCR; TCRdb keeps in-frame clones, though not all of them. Here the sample spans about 80,000 clones, over 80% being singletons. Germline CDR1 and CDR2: MRHNA and SNTAGT. CDR3 length equals 17 residues. The V segment lost 6 bases and the J segment 7 bases; nucleotides outside the gene matches: 17. Of note for this clone: Its cognate antigen is unknown.

The starting material was PBMCs, obtained 98 days after intestinal transplantation. The source of this sequence is a human patient who received an intestinal transplant, so some T cells may come from the graft donor. The V gene is TRBV6-4, the J gene TRBJ2-2; 7 nucleotides match TRBD1. The CDR3 here is CASRRGGQVSPDGELFF. The CDR3 coding sequence is TGTGCCAGCAGGAGAGGAGGACAGGTGAGCCCAGACGGGGAGCTGTTTTTT.